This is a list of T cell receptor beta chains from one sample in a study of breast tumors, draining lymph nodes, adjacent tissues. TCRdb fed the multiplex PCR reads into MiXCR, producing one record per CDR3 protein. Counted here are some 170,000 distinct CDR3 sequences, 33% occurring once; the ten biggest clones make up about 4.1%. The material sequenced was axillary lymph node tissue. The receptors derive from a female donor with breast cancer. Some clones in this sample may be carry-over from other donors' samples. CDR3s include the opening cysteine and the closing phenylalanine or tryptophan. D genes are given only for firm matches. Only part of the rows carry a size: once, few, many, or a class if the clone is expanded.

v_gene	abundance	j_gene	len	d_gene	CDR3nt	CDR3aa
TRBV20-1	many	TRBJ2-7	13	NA	TGCAGTGCTGGGCGGGGATTTAATTACGAGCAGTACTTC	CSAGRGFNYEQYF
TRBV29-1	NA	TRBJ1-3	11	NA	TGCAGCGTTGTTCAGGGAAACACCATATATTTT	CSVVQGNTIYF
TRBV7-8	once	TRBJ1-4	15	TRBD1	TGTGCCAGCAGCCGAGAGGACAGGGGAGATGGAAAACTGTTTTTT	CASSREDRGDGKLFF
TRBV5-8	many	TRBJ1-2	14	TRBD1	TGTGCCAGTGGGGGCGGACAGGGGGCTAATGGCTACACCTTC	CASGGGQGANGYTF
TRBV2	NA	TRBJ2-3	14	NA	TGTGCCAGCAGCGCAAGACCTAGGTACAATGAGCAGTATTTT	CASSARPRYNEQYF
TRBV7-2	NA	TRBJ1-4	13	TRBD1	TGTGCCAGCAGCTTAGGGACAGGGGGAAAACTGTTTTTT	CASSLGTGGKLFF
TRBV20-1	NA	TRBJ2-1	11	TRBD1	TGCAGGCGGACAGGGGTCACGGAGCAGTTCTTC	CRRTGVTEQFF
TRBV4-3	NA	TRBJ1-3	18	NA	TGCGCCAGCAGCCGCATAGCGGGAGGGCACTACTCTGGAAACACCATATATTTT	CASSRIAGGHYSGNTIYF
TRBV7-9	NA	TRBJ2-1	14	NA	TGTGCCAGCAGCTTAGAAGCGGGCCGCGATACGCAGTTCTTC	CASSLEAGRDTQFF
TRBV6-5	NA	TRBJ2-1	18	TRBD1	TGTGCCAGCAGTCACTCGGACAGGGGGGGAAGGTCCTACAATGAGCAGTTCTTC	CASSHSDRGGRSYNEQFF
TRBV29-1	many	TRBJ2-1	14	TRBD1	TGCAGCGTTGAGCTGGGACAGGGGGCTAACGAGCAGTTCTTC	CSVELGQGANEQFF
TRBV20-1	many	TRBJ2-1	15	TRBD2	TGCAGTGCTAGAGTGGGACTAGCGGGAAGAAATGAGCAGTTCTTC	CSARVGLAGRNEQFF
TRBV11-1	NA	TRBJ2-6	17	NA	TGTGCCAGCAGCCCCCCCGGCCTAGGGGATGGGGCCAACGTCCTGACTTTC	CASSPPGLGDGANVLTF
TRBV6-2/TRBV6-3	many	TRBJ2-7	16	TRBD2	TGTGCCAGCAGTTACGCCAGCGGGAGTTGGCGGTACGAGCAGTACTTC	CASSYASGSWRYEQYF
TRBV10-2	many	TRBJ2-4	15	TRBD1	TGCGCCAGCAGCGGGGGACAGGGGGAGAAGAACATTCAGTACTTC	CASSGGQGEKNIQYF
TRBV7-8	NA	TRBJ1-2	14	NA	TGTGCCAGCATAGGACTAGCGGCAGGGAACGGCTACACCTTC	CASIGLAAGNGYTF
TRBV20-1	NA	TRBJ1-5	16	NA	TGCAGTGCTAGAACGGCTGGCAGTCAGGCGTATCAGCCCCAGCATTTT	CSARTAGSQAYQPQHF
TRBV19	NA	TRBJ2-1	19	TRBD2	TGTGCCAATAGTACTGGGACTAGCGGGGGGGCCAATAAGCTCCGTGAGCAGTTCTTC	CANSTGTSGGANKLREQFF
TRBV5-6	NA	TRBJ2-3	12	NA	TGTGCCAGCAGCTTCAGACCCGATTCGCAGTATTTT	CASSFRPDSQYF
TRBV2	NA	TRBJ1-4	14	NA	TGTGCCAGCTGCCCGACAGAACTAAATGAAAAACTGTTTTTT	CASCPTELNEKLFF
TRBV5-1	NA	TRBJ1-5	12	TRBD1	TGCGCCAGCAGCCCCTGGACAGGGACCCAGCATTTT	CASSPWTGTQHF
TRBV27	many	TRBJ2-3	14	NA	TGTGCCAGCAGTTTAAGGCAGATCACAGATACGCAGTATTTT	CASSLRQITDTQYF
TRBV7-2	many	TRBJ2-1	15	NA	TGTGCCAGCAGCCCCGATGGACAGTATTACAATGAGCAGTTCTTC	CASSPDGQYYNEQFF
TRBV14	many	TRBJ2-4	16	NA	TGTGCCAGCAGCCAATTCGGGGGCCAAGCCAAAAACATTCAGTACTTC	CASSQFGGQAKNIQYF
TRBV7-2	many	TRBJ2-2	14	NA	TGTGCCAGCAGCGTCGGCCCTGGGACCGGGGAGCTGTTTTTT	CASSVGPGTGELFF
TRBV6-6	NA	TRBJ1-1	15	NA	TGTGCCAGCGGTTACTCGACGGCGATGAACACTGAAGCTTTCTTT	CASGYSTAMNTEAFF
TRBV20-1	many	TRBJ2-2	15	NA	TGCAGTGCTAGAGTGGCAGGGGCGCACACCGGGGAGCTGTTTTTT	CSARVAGAHTGELFF
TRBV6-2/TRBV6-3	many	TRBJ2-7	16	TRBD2	TGTGCCAGCAGTTACGGACTAGCGGGAGGGCCTAGGGAGCAGTACTTC	CASSYGLAGGPREQYF
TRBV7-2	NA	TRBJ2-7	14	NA	TGTGCCAGCAGTCTCGGACATGGTAACTACGAGCAGCACTTC	CASSLGHGNYEQHF
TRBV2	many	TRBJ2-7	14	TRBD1	TGTGCCAGCAGTGGATCCCCCCAGGGGGTCCAGCAGTACTTC	CASSGSPQGVQQYF
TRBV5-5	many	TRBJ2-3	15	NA	TGTGCCAGCAGCTCGGATGGCGCTCCCCGGGGTACGCAGTATTTT	CASSSDGAPRGTQYF
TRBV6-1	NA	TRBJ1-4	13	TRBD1	TGTGCCAACCGACGACAGGGACGGGAAAAACTGTTTTTT	CANRRQGREKLFF
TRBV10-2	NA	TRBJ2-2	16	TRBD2	TGCGCCAGCAGTGAGGTGCTAGCGGGAGGGCCCGGGGAGCTGTTTTTT	CASSEVLAGGPGELFF
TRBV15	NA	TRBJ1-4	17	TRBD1	TGTGCCACCAGCGCTATGGGACAGGGGGTGGTGGGTGAAAAACTGTTTTTT	CATSAMGQGVVGEKLFF
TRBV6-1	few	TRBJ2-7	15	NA	TGTGCCAGCAGTGAAGGGGGGACGGGTTTCTACGAGCAGTACTTC	CASSEGGTGFYEQYF
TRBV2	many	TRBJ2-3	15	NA	TGTGCCAGCAGTAAGGACGATGTGGTCACAGATACGCAGTATTTT	CASSKDDVVTDTQYF
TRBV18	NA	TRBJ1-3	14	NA	TGTGCCAGCTCACCCCGACCTGGGGGAAACACCATATATTTT	CASSPRPGGNTIYF
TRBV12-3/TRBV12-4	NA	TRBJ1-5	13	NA	TGTGCCAGCAGTTTGGGAGGGAAGCAGCCCCAGCATTTT	CASSLGGKQPQHF
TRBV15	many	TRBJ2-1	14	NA	TGTGCCACCAGCAGCACGCTGGGTTACAATGAGCAGTTCTTC	CATSSTLGYNEQFF
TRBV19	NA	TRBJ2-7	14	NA	TGTGCCAGTAGTATAGGCGGAGGCCCCTACGAGCAGTACTTC	CASSIGGGPYEQYF
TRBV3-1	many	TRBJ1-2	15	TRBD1	TGTGCCAGCAGCCTTTGGGACAGGGGCGTCTATGGCTACACCTTC	CASSLWDRGVYGYTF
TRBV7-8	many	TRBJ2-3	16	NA	TGTGCCAGCAGCTCAGGGCTAGGATCTTACACAGATACGCAGTATTTT	CASSSGLGSYTDTQYF
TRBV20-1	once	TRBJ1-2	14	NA	TGCAGTGCCAGCAGCCTGAGGGGCGCCCATGGCTACACCTTC	CSASSLRGAHGYTF
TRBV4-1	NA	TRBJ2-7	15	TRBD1	TGCGCCAGCAGCCACGGTAACAGGGGCGCCTACGAGCAGTACTTC	CASSHGNRGAYEQYF
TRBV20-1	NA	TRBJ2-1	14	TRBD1	TGCAGTGCTAGGGACAGGGTCTCCTACAATGAGCAGTTCTTC	CSARDRVSYNEQFF
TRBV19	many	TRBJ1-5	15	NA	TGTGCCAGTAGTATGGGGGGGGCTCTGGAGCAGCCCCAGCATTTT	CASSMGGALEQPQHF
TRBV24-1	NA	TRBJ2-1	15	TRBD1	TGTGCCACCAGTGATCCGGACAGGGGATACAATGAGCAGTTCTTC	CATSDPDRGYNEQFF
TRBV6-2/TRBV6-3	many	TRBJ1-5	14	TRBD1	TGTGCCAGCGCCGGGACAGGAACGGGTCAGCCCCAGCATTTT	CASAGTGTGQPQHF
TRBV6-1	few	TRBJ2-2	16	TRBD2	TGTGCCAGCAGTCACGGACTAGCGGCTACCACCGGGGAGCTGTTTTTT	CASSHGLAATTGELFF
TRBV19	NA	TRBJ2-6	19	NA	TGTGCCAGTAGTATGGAGTATGGGAACAGTCCGGCTGGGGCCAACGTCCTGACTTTC	CASSMEYGNSPAGANVLTF
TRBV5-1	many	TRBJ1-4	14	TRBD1	TGCGCCAGCAGCCCAGGACAGGGTAATGAAAAACTGTTTTTT	CASSPGQGNEKLFF
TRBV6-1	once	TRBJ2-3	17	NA	TGTGCCAGCAGTTACTCGAGACGGAGGGCGAGCACAGATACGCAGTATTTT	CASSYSRRRASTDTQYF
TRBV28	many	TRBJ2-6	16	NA	TGTGCCAGCAGTTCGCCTCTCGCCCCCGGGGCCAACGTCCTGACTTTC	CASSSPLAPGANVLTF
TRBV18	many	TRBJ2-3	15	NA	TGTGCCAGCTCGAGGAGGGGGGCCGACACAGATACGCAGTATTTT	CASSRRGADTDTQYF
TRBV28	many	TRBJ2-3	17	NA	TGTGCCAGCAGTTTGGGTGTACCGGGAACCTCCACAGATACGCAGTATTTT	CASSLGVPGTSTDTQYF